A single sample is the source of the 17 T cell receptor beta chains below, sequenced in a study of blood T cells in healthy people across ages. The authors ran a second PCR of 7 to 11 cycles using a sample-barcoded 5' primer and a J-beta primer mix. TCRdb processed the 5' RACE reads anew with MiXCR; each CDR3 protein has one entry. Altogether about 1.5 million distinct CDR3 sequences are present, about 42% being singletons, with the ten largest covering approximately 4.1%. Input material: blood. The receptors were sampled from a woman aged 18-35 years in good health.

V is TRBV6-2 or TRBV6-3 and J is TRBJ2-1, with 10 bases identical to TRBD2. The CDR3 sequence is 19 residues long. After removal of 0 bases from V and 0 bases from J, the junction contained 8 bases not matched to a gene. Per germline, CDR1 MNHEY and CDR2 SVGEGT. CDR3 sequence reads: CASSYSATSGISSYNEQFF. The CDR3 bases are TGTGCCAGCAGTTACTCGGCTACTAGCGGGATTAGCTCCTACAATGAGCAGTTCTTC.

The gene calls are TRBV25-1 and TRBJ1-1, with unresolved D. With 3 bases removed from V and 3 bases from J, the gap between germline ends came to 5 bases. The CDR3 totals 12 residues. Germline-derived CDR1 and CDR2 are MGHDK and SYGVNS. The CDR3 sequence is CASSESHTEAFF. In nucleotides, the CDR3 is TGTGCCAGCAGTGAGTCCCACACTGAAGCTTTCTTT.

This clonotype was counted between two and nine times. V and J are TRBV4-2 and TRBJ2-1, with a possible D match to TRBD2 (5 bases). Germline CDR1 and CDR2: LGHNA and YNFKEQ. Trimming shortened V by 1 base and J by 2 bases, and 12 bases separated the two germline ends. The CDR3 loop spans 16 amino acids. The DNA for the CDR3 is TGTGCCAGCAGCCAAGTGTACGCGAGGGCCTACAATGAGCAGTTCTTC. Translation gives CASSQVYARAYNEQFF.

This clonotype was observed a few times. The V gene is TRBV7-2, the J gene TRBJ2-1; possible D gene TRBD2, 5 bases. CDR1 and CDR2 from the germline V gene are SGHTA and FQGNSA. With 4 bases removed from V and 2 bases from J, the gap between germline ends came to 15 bases. The CDR3 loop spans 16 amino acids. The CDR3 loop is CASSSSIEGTYNEQFF. The CDR3 nucleotides read TGTGCCAGCAGCTCTAGCATCGAGGGAACCTACAATGAGCAGTTCTTC.

This clonotype was observed a handful of times. This rearrangement joins TRBV7-9 to TRBJ2-1, with D uncertain. TRBJ2-7 explains the end of the DNA better; the J call may be wrong. CDR1 is SEHNR and CDR2 is FQNEAQ in the germline V gene (reference sequence). The CDR3 has 12 amino acids. The CDR3 region is CASSSTHNEQYF. In DNA, the CDR3 is TGTGCCAGCAGCTCAACCCACAATGAGCAGTACTTC.

This chain uses TRBV19 with TRBJ1-2, with TRBD1 matching over 9 bases. The junction had 3 bases not matched to a gene; V was cut back by 9 bases and J by 1 base. Germline-derived CDR1 and CDR2 are LNHDA and SQIVND (reference sequence). The CDR3 has 13 residues. CDR3 DNA sequence: TGTGCCAGCGGGACAGGGTTTAACTATGGCTACACCTTC. It specifies CASGTGFNYGYTF.

This clonotype has more than one count but fewer than ten. This rearrangement joins TRBV21-1 to TRBJ2-1; no DNA check was done on the table's D call, TRBD2. TRBV21-1 is deemed a pseudogene. The CDR3 covers 17 residues. The CDR3 DNA reads TGTGCCAGCAGCATAGTTAGGTTGGCTAGAACCTACAATGAGCAGTTCTTC. Its protein is CASSIVRLARTYNEQFF.

This clonotype was counted a few times. The V gene is TRBV7-2, the J gene TRBJ2-3; D not resolved. Trimming removed 5 bases at V and 5 bases at J, with 5 bases between. CDR3 size: 11 residues. CDR1 and CDR2 from the germline V gene are SGHTA and FQGNSA. Written as DNA, the CDR3 is TGTGCCAGCAGCAACTTAGATACGCAGTATTTT. Its translation: CASSNLDTQYF.

Comments on this clonotype: This may come from a read error, since a much larger clone is one base off. This chain links TRBV2 with TRBJ2-1, with 7 bases identical to TRBD1. The assigned J gene may be wrong: the sequence end matches TRBJ2-7 better. Germline V lookup: CDR1 SNHLY, CDR2 FYNNEI. CDR3 length: 15 amino acids. This CDR3 reads CASSRDSLSYNEQYF. The CDR3 nucleotides are TGTGCCAGCAGTCGGGACAGCCTATCCTACAATGAGCAGTACTTC.

This clonotype has just a few counts. The J gene is TRBJ2-5, the V gene TRBV6-5; the D call may be TRBD1 or TRBD2 (5 bases each). The assigned J gene may be wrong: the sequence end matches TRBJ2-7 better. Germline values: CDR1 MNHEY, CDR2 SVGAGI. This CDR3 has 14 amino acids. The chain's CDR3 is CASSRGRRSYEQYF. DNA for the CDR3: TGTGCCAGCAGTAGGGGACGGAGATCCTACGAGCAGTACTTC.

This clonotype showed up just a few times. This chain uses TRBV20-1 with TRBJ2-7; weak D call: TRBD1 (5 bases). Looked up from germline, CDR1 is DFQATT and CDR2 is SNEGSKA (reference sequence). This CDR3 has 13 residues. Trimming took 3 bases from V and 4 from J, leaving 13 bases between them. CDR3 residues: CSASGTGPYEQYF. The CDR3, as DNA: TGCAGTGCTAGTGGCACAGGACCTTACGAGCAGTACTTC.

With regard to this clonotype: At one boundary the junction diverges from the germline segment, which might be a read error. The gene calls are TRBV9 and TRBJ2-3; 13 bases agree with TRBD2. Germline V gives CDR1 SGDLS, CDR2 YYNGEE. This CDR3 spans 20 amino acids. This CDR3 reads CASSAGTSGIRGVGTDAQYF. The CDR3 DNA reads TGTGCCAGCAGCGCCGGGACTAGCGGGATCCGGGGGGTTGGCACAGATGCGCAGTATTTT.

The CDR3 reads CASKNLAGFTYNEQFF. The CDR3, as DNA: TGTGCCAGCAAAAATTTAGCGGGATTCACCTACAATGAGCAGTTCTTC. The chain has TRBV6-1 and TRBJ2-1, with 8 positions matching TRBD2. Germline V gives CDR1 MNHNS, CDR2 SASEGT. The CDR3 consists of 16 residues. The V segment lost 7 bases and the J segment 2 bases; nucleotides outside the gene matches: 10.

This sequence joins TRBV7-8 and TRBJ1-1, with D unclear. Germline V lookup: CDR1 SGHVS, CDR2 FQNEAQ. The CDR3 spans 16 residues. V was trimmed by 1 base and J by 2 bases, leaving 14 bases between them. The CDR3 region is CASSLGRAGFNTEAFF. DNA for the CDR3: TGTGCCAGCAGCTTAGGGAGAGCAGGTTTTAACACTGAAGCTTTCTTT. Drawing the rest from reference TRBV7-8 and TRBJ1-1, the complete variable domain is GAGVSQSPRYKVAKRGQDVALRCDPISGHVSLFWYQQALGQGPEFLTYFQNEAQLDKSGLPSDRFFAERPEGSVSTLKIQRTQQEDSAVYLCASSLGRAGFNTEAFFGQGTRLTVV.

The chain combines TRBV20-1 with TRBJ1-2; weak D call: TRBD1 (5 bases). V was pared by 3 bases and J by 4 bases, with 12 bases between. The CDR3 spans 13 residues. Germline CDR1 and CDR2: DFQATT and SNEGSKA (reference sequence). CDR3 nucleotides: TGCAGTGCTAGTAGGGACTCCGGCTATGGCTACACCTTC. This translates into CSASRDSGYGYTF.

The rearrangement uses TRBV29-1 and TRBJ2-1; D unresolved. The CDR3 runs to 10 residues. The germline V gene has CDR1 SQVTM and CDR2 ANQGSEA. V lost 5 bases and J lost 9, with 8 bases in between. DNA for the CDR3: TGCAGCGTTTCGGTTTTTGAGCAGTTCTTC. Its protein is CSVSVFEQFF.

CDR3 amino acids: CSARGGEADTQYF. The DNA for the CDR3 is TGCAGTGCTAGAGGCGGGGAGGCGGATACGCAGTATTTT. This chain uses TRBV20-1 with TRBJ2-3, with D possibly TRBD2 on 6 matching bases. This CDR3 contains 13 residues. V was shortened by 1 base and J by 6 bases, with 11 bases between the two germline ends. CDR1 and CDR2 from the germline V gene are DFQATT and SNEGSKA (reference sequence).